These T cell receptor beta chains were read from a single sample in a study of regulatory T cells in long-lasting Graves disease. One entry per CDR3 protein results from TCRdb running MiXCR on the multiplex PCR reads. Here the sample spans around 400,000 distinct CDR3 sequences, around 16% being singletons. Sequencing was performed on peripheral blood mononuclear cells (PBMCs), taken at new diagnosis, from a patient treated with antithyroid drugs. The receptor source for this set is a female donor with Graves disease. The conserved cysteine and the conserved F or W are not part of the CDR3 here. The order of the fields is CDR3 length, V gene, J gene, CDR3 protein.

CDR3 length: 11
V gene: TRBV29-1
J gene: TRBJ2-7
CDR3 protein: SVRPTGPGEQY

CDR3 length: 13
V gene: TRBV28
J gene: TRBJ2-1
CDR3 protein: ASSRGAGVHNEQF

CDR3 length: 14
V gene: TRBV27
J gene: TRBJ1-1
CDR3 protein: ASSFSTGGSNTEAF

CDR3 length: 11
V gene: TRBV20-1
J gene: TRBJ2-1
CDR3 protein: SASSAGYNEQF

CDR3 length: 13
V gene: TRBV19
J gene: TRBJ2-5
CDR3 protein: ASSARDNFVETQY

CDR3 length: 13
V gene: TRBV18
J gene: TRBJ2-1
CDR3 protein: ASSLRLAAYNEQF

CDR3 length: 10
V gene: TRBV9
J gene: TRBJ1-2
CDR3 protein: ASSAQGWGYT

CDR3 length: 15
V gene: TRBV11-2
J gene: TRBJ1-2
CDR3 protein: ASSSTLQGRKAYGYT

CDR3 length: 13
V gene: TRBV4-1
J gene: TRBJ1-1
CDR3 protein: ASSQALTVNTEAF

CDR3 length: 15
V gene: TRBV19
J gene: TRBJ2-5
CDR3 protein: ASSKIGGTGFQETQY

CDR3 length: 18
V gene: TRBV7-8
J gene: TRBJ2-3
CDR3 protein: ASSSGGVAGGFFGTDTQY

CDR3 length: 12
V gene: TRBV18
J gene: TRBJ2-7
CDR3 protein: ASSRQGLVDEQY

CDR3 length: 6
V gene: TRBV7-9
J gene: TRBJ2-7
CDR3 protein: ASYEQY

CDR3 length: 13
V gene: TRBV12-5
J gene: TRBJ2-1
CDR3 protein: ASGSNRDRTNEQF

CDR3 length: 13
V gene: TRBV7-9
J gene: TRBJ1-5
CDR3 protein: ASSLADLAGQPQH

CDR3 length: 14
V gene: TRBV24-1
J gene: TRBJ2-1
CDR3 protein: ATSDLGLAGEDEQF

CDR3 length: 9
V gene: TRBV12-3/TRBV12-4
J gene: TRBJ1-2
CDR3 protein: ASIYGDRVI

CDR3 length: 13
V gene: TRBV18
J gene: TRBJ2-3
CDR3 protein: ASSPSVQGADTQY

CDR3 length: 14
V gene: TRBV4-2
J gene: TRBJ2-3
CDR3 protein: ASSQRSLTSTDTQY

CDR3 length: 14
V gene: TRBV19
J gene: TRBJ2-1
CDR3 protein: ASSIHDRRRSNEQF

CDR3 length: 15
V gene: TRBV18
J gene: TRBJ1-2
CDR3 protein: ASSRSQTGGHDYGYT

CDR3 length: 13
V gene: TRBV13
J gene: TRBJ2-7
CDR3 protein: ASSPRGQADKAQY

CDR3 length: 14
V gene: TRBV5-1
J gene: TRBJ2-3
CDR3 protein: ASSLIAGENTDTQY

CDR3 length: 13
V gene: TRBV6-2/TRBV6-3
J gene: TRBJ2-7
CDR3 protein: ASSATSGSLGEQY

CDR3 length: 12
V gene: TRBV12-3/TRBV12-4
J gene: TRBJ2-3
CDR3 protein: ASSQRGVLDTQY

CDR3 length: 10
V gene: TRBV9
J gene: TRBJ1-1
CDR3 protein: AGSNTGTEAF

CDR3 length: 12
V gene: TRBV5-1
J gene: TRBJ2-5
CDR3 protein: ASSLNRAEETQY

CDR3 length: 11
V gene: TRBV7-9
J gene: TRBJ2-1
CDR3 protein: ASSLGLYNEQF